This T cell receptor (beta chain) was found in a study of vaccination and CD4 T cells after COVID-19. In the study overall: The convalescents comprised six males and four females, two of them Hispanic. Cultures serving as controls received a peptide pool (CEFX or HIV-1 Nef) or no peptide. Overlapping spike peptides from SARS-CoV-2, HCoV-NL63, HCoV-OC43 and HCoV-229E served to stimulate the cells. Study results and limitations: Recorded median SARS-CoV-2-reactive clonotype numbers increased from approximately 21 to 38 without reaching significance.

Cultured CD4+ T cells had their DNA profiled by the Oncomine TCR Beta short-read assay. TCRdb ran MiXCR on the PCR reads and lists one entry per CDR3 protein. The sample has about 20,000 distinct CDR3 sequences, around 40% seen once. This sample's treatment: roughly 10-day PBMC culture with coronavirus spike peptide pools or control peptides (ViraFEST assay). This CDR3 contains 17 residues. CDR1 DFQATT and CDR2 SNEGSKA come from the germline V gene (reference sequence). V dropped 5 bases and J dropped 4 bases, with 26 bases sitting between them. Turning to this clonotype: The antigen is unknown.

Sequenced material: CD4+ T cells from blood, cultured in vitro, taken before SARS-CoV-2 vaccination. The chain employs TRBV20-1 and TRBJ1-2; a weak D match, TRBD1 (5 bases). This receptor was identified in a human donor who had recovered from COVID-19. The CDR3 region has the DNA TGCAGTGCTCCCTGGGGGGGACGGCTCATCGCTCCCTATGGCTACACCTTC. It translates to CSAPWGGRLIAPYGYTF.